The next 22 T cell receptor beta chains were all read from a single sample in a study of cytomegalovirus exposure and HLA in healthy donors. PCR amplification relied on 60 Vbeta primers (plus 13 Jbeta primers). The data were produced by immunoSEQ multiplex PCR, yet TCRdb's version contains in-frame clones alone and is incomplete. The sample yields 100,000 to 150,000 clones, around 77% seen once. The source material was PBMCs. These receptors were taken from a woman in her forties in good health and CMV-seropositive.

The J gene is TRBJ1-1, the V gene TRBV29-1, with TRBD1 matching over 7 bases. CDR1 and CDR2 (germline): SQVTM, ANQGSEA. V gave up 7 bases and J gave up 3 bases; unmatched junction bases: 11. The CDR3 runs to 14 residues. CDR3 in amino acids: CSGVRGQAYTEAFF. The CDR3 region has the DNA TGCAGCGGCGTTCGTGGACAGGCGTACACTGAAGCTTTCTTT.

The V call is TRBV9, the J call TRBJ2-2, with D maybe TRBD2 (6 bases). The CDR3 runs 15 residues. V was shortened by 1 base and J by 1 base, with 8 bases between the two germline ends. Looked up from germline, CDR1 is SGDLS and CDR2 is YYNGEE. CDR3 sequence reads: CASSVTGENTGELFF. Here the CDR3 DNA reads TGTGCCAGCAGCGTAACGGGAGAGAACACCGGGGAGCTGTTTTTT.

This chain joins TRBV7-2 and TRBJ2-7, with 7 positions matching TRBD2. CDR1 and CDR2 (germline): SGHTA, FQGNSA. CDR3 length: 14 residues. V lost 6 bases, J lost 2 bases, and 7 bases stayed unmatched. The CDR3 bases are TGTGCCAGCAGTTTTAGCGGGCTGGCCTACGAGCAGTACTTC. It specifies CASSFSGLAYEQYF.

The table lists this clone with a few counts. The chain couples TRBV2 to TRBJ1-1; maybe TRBD1 (6 bases). There are 14 residues in the CDR3. From germline, CDR1 is SNHLY and CDR2 FYNNEI. V lost 7 bases, J lost 0 bases, and 12 bases lay in between. The CDR3 sequence is CASKSGQMNTEAFF. The CDR3, as DNA: TGTGCCAGCAAATCCGGACAGATGAACACTGAAGCTTTCTTT.

The rearrangement uses TRBV6-6 and TRBJ2-3, with TRBD2 as a possible D gene (5 bases). Germline V gene data show CDR1 as MNHNY and CDR2 as SVGAGI (reference sequence). The germline V and J ends were trimmed by 4 bases and 0 bases, with 11 bases remaining between them. CDR3 length: 15 residues. CDR3 in amino acids: CASSSIASSTDTQYF. Here the CDR3 DNA reads TGTGCCAGCAGTTCCATAGCGTCTAGCACAGATACGCAGTATTTT.

The chain links TRBV28 to TRBJ2-7; TRBD1 agrees at 8 bases. This CDR3 comprises 14 residues. The trim removed 2 bases at V and 3 bases at J, leaving 3 bases unmatched. Looked up from germline, CDR1 is MDHEN and CDR2 is SYDVKM. CDR3 nucleotide sequence: TGTGCCAGCAGTTTAACTGACAGGGGCTACGAGCAGTACTTC. It specifies CASSLTDRGYEQYF.

The chain recombines TRBV7-2 with TRBJ1-6; D is uncertain. The germline CDR1 and CDR2 sequences are SGHTA and FQGNSA. V lost 3 bases and J 8 bases, leaving 11 bases between the germline ends. CDR3 length: 14 amino acids. CDR3 bases: TGTGCCAGCAGCTTGTCAGGTTGGGATTCACCCCTCCACTTT. As protein: CASSLSGWDSPLHF.

The chain recombines TRBV6-4 with TRBJ2-1; 11 bases line up with TRBD1. CDR3 length: 14 amino acids. V trimming: 3 bases; J trimming: 6 bases; junction bases outside the gene matches: 1. Germline V gene data show CDR1 as MRHNA and CDR2 as SNTAGT. CDR3 nucleotide sequence: TGTGCCAGCAGTGAGGGGACAGGGGGCAATGAGCAGTTCTTC. Protein: CASSEGTGGNEQFF.

The chain couples TRBV4-1 to TRBJ2-7; no clear D gene. This CDR3 region has 15 residues. In germline, CDR1 is MGHRA, CDR2 YSYEKL. V was trimmed by 0 bases and J by 0 bases, leaving 9 bases between them. The CDR3 loop reads CASSQEGRLSYEQYF. The CDR3 DNA reads TGCGCCAGCAGCCAAGAGGGCAGGCTCTCCTACGAGCAGTACTTC.

The chain couples TRBV30 to TRBJ2-4, with 7 bases that match TRBD2. This CDR3 contains 16 residues. Germline CDR1 GTSNPN, CDR2 SVGIG (reference sequence). V lost 5 bases and J lost 7; bases outside the gene matches: 17. In nucleotides, the CDR3 is TGTGCCTGGGCCCGCGGGGGTGGGGCTGGTCGGAACATTCAGTACTTC. Amino acids: CAWARGGGAGRNIQYF.

J is TRBJ2-3 and V is TRBV6-1, with D tentatively TRBD2 (6 bases). The germline gives CDR1 MNHNS, CDR2 SASEGT. Trimming took 6 bases from V and 0 from J, leaving 13 bases between them. The CDR3 sequence is 15 residues long. The CDR3 coding sequence is TGTGCCAGCAGCACTAGCTGGGCTAGCACAGATACGCAGTATTTT. This codes for CASSTSWASTDTQYF.

This chain links TRBV5-1 with TRBJ2-2; 11 bases map to TRBD2. After removal of 7 bases from V and 6 bases from J, the junction contained 8 bases not matched to a gene. Germline CDR1 is SGHRS and CDR2 is YFSETQ. The CDR3 has 15 amino acids. In nucleotides, the CDR3 is TGCGCCAGCTCGCGACTAGCGGGAAGCGCCGGGGAGCTGTTTTTT. Protein: CASSRLAGSAGELFF.

The chain carries TRBV4-2 and TRBJ2-7, with D unresolved. Germline-derived CDR1 and CDR2 are LGHNA and YNFKEQ. The V end lost 1 base, the J end lost 3 bases, and 10 bases lay between the germline ends. This CDR3 region has 14 residues. In DNA form, the CDR3 reads TGTGCCAGCAGCCAAGTCGGCGGTTTCTACGAGCAGTACTTC. Encoded protein: CASSQVGGFYEQYF.

This sequence joins TRBV30 and TRBJ2-1, with D maybe TRBD2 (5 bases). CDR1 and CDR2 (germline): GTSNPN, SVGIG (reference sequence). V dropped 0 bases and J dropped 5 bases, with 17 bases sitting between them. The CDR3 loop spans 16 amino acids. CDR3 nucleotide sequence: TGTGCCTGGAGTGTACGGTGGGTGGGAGAGCACAATGAGCAGTTCTTC. Its protein product is CAWSVRWVGEHNEQFF.

This clone has just a few counts. The V gene is TRBV11-3, the J gene TRBJ2-1; 9 bases are shared with TRBD2. V lost 5 bases and J lost 5; bases outside the gene matches: 7. Germline V gene data show CDR1 as SGHNT and CDR2 as YENEEA. This CDR3 spans 15 amino acids. The CDR3 sequence: CASSAGAGGHNEQFF. The DNA of the CDR3 is TGTGCCAGCAGCGCCGGGGCGGGAGGGCACAATGAGCAGTTCTTC.

This clone occurred a few times. The chain links TRBV6-5 to TRBJ1-2, with D maybe TRBD1 (6 bases). The CDR3 consists of 14 residues. CDR1 is MNHEY and CDR2 is SVGAGI in the germline V gene. Trimming took 3 bases from V and 7 from J, leaving 15 bases between them. Written as DNA, the CDR3 is TGTGCCAGCAGTTATGGCAGGGGCGCCTCTGGCTACACCTTC. Translation gives CASSYGRGASGYTF.

V and J are TRBV9 and TRBJ2-1; D uncertain. The CDR3 is made up of 13 amino acids. Deletions cut 0 bases from V and 5 bases from J, with 6 bases between. Germline lookup yields CDR1 SGDLS and CDR2 YYNGEE. Here the CDR3 reads CASSVGGDNEQFF. The DNA for the CDR3 is TGTGCCAGCAGCGTAGGTGGAGACAATGAGCAGTTCTTC.

This clone has ten or more counts. The chain links TRBV2 to TRBJ1-1; no firm D call. Germline CDR1 reads SNHLY; CDR2 reads FYNNEI. The CDR3 extends over 13 amino acids. Deletions cut 8 bases from V and 0 bases from J, with 10 bases between. The CDR3 sequence is CASAGFMNTEAFF. CDR3 DNA sequence: TGTGCCAGCGCGGGCTTCATGAACACTGAAGCTTTCTTT. Drawing the rest from reference TRBV2 and TRBJ1-1, the complete variable domain is EPEVTQTPSHQVTQMGQEVILRCVPISNHLYFYWYRQILGQKVEFLVSFYNNEISEKSEIFDDQFSVERPDGSNFTLKIRSTKLEDSAMYFCASAGFMNTEAFFGQGTRLTVV.

The chain uses TRBV7-9 and TRBJ2-2, with TRBD2 matching 14 bases. The germline gives CDR1 SEHNR, CDR2 FQNEAQ (reference sequence). The CDR3 contains 15 residues. V shed 5 bases and J 7 bases; nucleotides not matched to a gene: 3. CDR3 in DNA: TGTGCCAGCAGCCCGGGACTAGCGGGAGACGGGGAGCTGTTTTTT. Translating gives CASSPGLAGDGELFF.

The chain joins TRBV5-4 to TRBJ2-1, with a weak D call TRBD1 (5 bases). This CDR3 region has 14 residues. V was pared by 2 bases and J by 3 bases, with 9 bases between. Germline V gene sequence: CDR1 SGHNT, CDR2 YYREEE (reference sequence). The DNA of the CDR3 is TGTGCCAGCAGCTTCGGGCAGGGCTACAATGAGCAGTTCTTC. Translating gives CASSFGQGYNEQFF.

The chain joins TRBV2 to TRBJ2-7; 8 bases are a match to TRBD2. The CDR3 runs to 14 residues. V gave up 4 bases and J gave up 0 bases; unmatched junction bases: 2. CDR1 SNHLY and CDR2 FYNNEI come from the germline V gene. The chain's CDR3 is CASSVAGGSYEQYF. In DNA, the CDR3 is TGTGCCAGCAGTGTGGCGGGGGGCTCCTACGAGCAGTACTTC.

The rearrangement links TRBV5-1 to TRBJ2-3; no clear D gene. The CDR3 consists of 14 residues. Germline CDR1 reads SGHRS; CDR2 reads YFSETQ. With 2 bases removed from V and 2 bases from J, the gap between germline ends came to 9 bases. Here the CDR3 DNA reads TGCGCCAGCAGCTTATCCCAGTACACAGATACGCAGTATTTT. This sequence encodes CASSLSQYTDTQYF.